A selection of T cell receptor beta chains follows, all from one sample in a study of shared clonotypes between healthy human individuals. Method: immunoSEQ multiplex PCR; TCRdb's copy keeps in-frame clones and lacks some. The profile covers 2 million to 2.5 million clones, with approximately 93% appearing a single time and 0.39% taken by the ten largest. Input material: naive CD4+ T cells from PBMCs. These receptor sequences come from a man in his late teens or twenties in good health. Some clones in this sample may be carry-over from other donors' samples. Both conserved end residues are part of each CDR3. The order of the fields is J gene, V gene, D gene, clone size, CDR3 DNA, CDR3 protein. The D gene is left open where the match is weak. Rows give clone size only sometimes, using once, few, many, or a class for an expanded clone.

TRBJ2-1,TRBV10-1,.,.,TGCGCCAGCAGTGAGGGGATATCCTACAATGAGCAGTTCTTC,CASSEGISYNEQFF
TRBJ2-7,TRBV6-1,TRBD2,.,TGTGCCAGCAGACTAGCGGGAGGGCCTCGCGAGCAGTACTTC,CASRLAGGPREQYF
TRBJ2-2,TRBV4-1,TRBD1,.,TGCGCCAGCAGCCAAGATCCCCCCCGGACAGGGGACACCGGGGAGCTGTTTTTT,CASSQDPPRTGDTGELFF
TRBJ2-3,TRBV18,.,.,TGTGCCAGCTCACCCCCTCGGGCAACAGATACGCAGTATTTT,CASSPPRATDTQYF
TRBJ2-1,TRBV7-2,.,.,TGTGCCAGCAGCTTCGGGGGCGCTAGCGATGAGCAGTTCTTC,CASSFGGASDEQFF
TRBJ2-4,TRBV11-1,.,.,.,CASSSSVRDIQYF
TRBJ2-7,TRBV5-1,.,.,TGCGCCAGCAGCCTAGGGGACCGAGGGGAGCAGTACTTC,CASSLGDRGEQYF
TRBJ2-7,TRBV15,.,.,TGTGCCACCAGCAGACACGACCCTTGGGGTTTTATCCTTGGCGCCTACGAGCAGTACTTC,CATSRHDPWGFILGAYEQYF
TRBJ1-5,TRBV4-1,.,once,TGCGCCAGCAGCCAAGATGCAGGGCCGGGAGCAATTCAGCCCCAGCATTTT,CASSQDAGPGAIQPQHF
TRBJ2-3,TRBV28,TRBD1,once,TGTGCCAGCGGGACAGGGGGTCGCACAGATACGCAGTATTTT,CASGTGGRTDTQYF
TRBJ1-2,TRBV12-2,.,.,TGTGCAAGTCGCTTAGCGCCATTCTGGGGAAGGGGGCCGGGCGGCTACACCTTC,CASRLAPFWGRGPGGYTF
TRBJ1-1,TRBV15,.,once,TGTGCCACCAGCAGAGGGGGACCCCAGCAAGCTTTCTTT,CATSRGGPQQAFF
TRBJ2-1,TRBV15,TRBD2,once,TGTGCCACCAGCAGAGGTTACCTAGCGGGAGTTATCTCCTACAATGAGCAGTTCTTC,CATSRGYLAGVISYNEQFF
TRBJ1-5,TRBV6-5,.,.,TGTGCCACCAACAGGGCTCATAGCAATCAGCCCCAGCATTTT,CATNRAHSNQPQHF
TRBJ2-5,TRBV5-1,.,.,TGCGCCAGCAGAGGGGCGGGCCTAGACCAAGAGACCCAGTACTTC,CASRGAGLDQETQYF
TRBJ2-7,TRBV5-6,.,.,TGTGCCAGCAGCCTCCTGGGCGGGGAGAGCTCCTACGAGCAGTACTTC,CASSLLGGESSYEQYF
TRBJ1-1,TRBV6-5,.,.,TGTGCCAGCTCACAGGGAACTGAAGCTTTCTTT,CASSQGTEAFF
TRBJ2-3,TRBV15,.,.,TGTGCCACCAGCAGAGATAGTGGGCCTAGCACAGATACGCAGTATTTT,CATSRDSGPSTDTQYF
TRBJ1-1,TRBV5-1,.,few,TGCGCCAGCAGCTTGGGGGCCAACACTGAAGCTTTCTTT,CASSLGANTEAFF
TRBJ2-7,TRBV9,TRBD2,once,TGTGCCAGCAGCGGGGGACTAGCGGGACCCTCCTACGAGCAGTACTTC,CASSGGLAGPSYEQYF
TRBJ2-5,TRBV19,TRBD1,.,TGTGCCAGTAGTATTGGGGACAGGGGTGACGAGACCCAGTACTTC,CASSIGDRGDETQYF
TRBJ1-3,TRBV19,.,.,TGTGCCAGTACCCCAGGTGGAAACACCATATATTTT,CASTPGGNTIYF
TRBJ1-5,TRBV21-1,.,.,TGTGCCAGCAGCAAATGGATACCGGGCAAAGGAGGCAATCAGCCCCAGCATTTT,CASSKWIPGKGGNQPQHF
TRBJ2-3,TRBV25-1,TRBD2,once,TGTGCCAGCAGTGAATATGCGGGGGAGATAGATACGCAGTATTTT,CASSEYAGEIDTQYF
TRBJ2-2,TRBV6-6,.,.,TGTGCCAGCAGTTACAGGGGGACCGGGGAGCTGTTTTTT,CASSYRGTGELFF
TRBJ2-1,TRBV14,.,.,TGTGCCAGCAGCCGCGCCGGTAGCTCCTACAATGAGCAGTTCTTC,CASSRAGSSYNEQFF
TRBJ2-2,TRBV5-1,.,.,TGCGCCAGCGCCCAACTCCGGGGCGCCTCGAACACCGGGGAGCTGTTTTTT,CASAQLRGASNTGELFF
TRBJ2-2,TRBV30,TRBD1,once,TGTGCCTGGAGTTTACAGGGGGATTTTCCCGGGGAGCTGTTTTTT,CAWSLQGDFPGELFF
TRBJ1-1,TRBV18,.,.,TGTGCCAGCGCCTCCGGAATGAACACTGAAGCTTTCTTT,CASASGMNTEAFF
TRBJ1-5,TRBV18,.,.,TGTGCCAGCTCACCAGTTCATAGCAATCAGCCCCAGCATTTT,CASSPVHSNQPQHF
TRBJ2-7,TRBV28,TRBD2,.,TGTGCCAGCAGTGATTCTAGCGGGAGCGTCGACGAGCAGTACTTC,CASSDSSGSVDEQYF
TRBJ2-7,TRBV19,.,.,TGTGCCAGCCCCCTGACCGATGTTTCCTACGAGCAGTACTTC,CASPLTDVSYEQYF
TRBJ2-7,TRBV5-8,.,.,TGTGCCAGCAGCTTGGCCAGAGGGTCCGAGCAGTACTTC,CASSLARGSEQYF
TRBJ2-5,TRBV11-3,.,.,TGTGCCAGCAGCTTATCAGGCGAGACCCAGTACTTC,CASSLSGETQYF
TRBJ2-5,TRBV30,.,.,TGTGCCTGGAGGGGTTCGGGGGCGAAAGAGACCCAGTACTTC,CAWRGSGAKETQYF
TRBJ2-7,TRBV4-1,.,.,TGCGCCAGCAGCCCAGGAATCTTGCGCGAGCAGTACTTC,CASSPGILREQYF
TRBJ2-1,TRBV6-6,TRBD2,.,TGTGCCAGCACCCAGGAGCTAGCGGGAGGTAATGAGCAGTTCTTC,CASTQELAGGNEQFF
TRBJ2-1,TRBV5-1,.,.,TGCGCCAGCAGCCCGGAGGGGGGGTCCTACAATGAGCAGTTCTTC,CASSPEGGSYNEQFF
TRBJ2-2,TRBV9,.,.,TGTGCCAGCAGCGTAGGGGTAGGGGAGGACACCGGGGAGCTGTTTTTT,CASSVGVGEDTGELFF
TRBJ1-1,TRBV19,TRBD1,.,TGTGCCAGTAGTGGACAGGGAGGGACTGAAGCTTTCTTT,CASSGQGGTEAFF